This T cell receptor (beta chain) was recovered during a study of blood T cell repertoires in COVID-19. Turning to the study itself: The samples span acute and convalescent COVID-19 from the United States, Italy and Spain. Sources were T cells, B-cell-depleted T cells, or PBMCs; the material itself was cDNA or gDNA.

Original methodology: Reference gene primers were amplified, and this amplification served to estimate nucleated cell counts. Produced via immunoSEQ multiplex PCR; TCRdb's table is partial and in-frame only. V, J and clone size are taken as reported in that table, and D and trimming were inferred from the DNA itself. The table shows some 56,000 clones, with 81% occurring only once. A single count supports this clone. V lost 6 bases, J lost 4 bases, and 8 bases stayed unmatched. CDR1 LNHDA and CDR2 SQIVND come from the germline V gene (reference sequence). CDR3 length: 15 amino acids. V usage is TRBV19 and J usage is TRBJ1-1, with TRBD1 matching over 10 bases. The TCR originated in a woman aged 80 or over with active or convalescent COVID-19. The sample was peripheral blood. DNA of the CDR3: TGTGCCAGTAGAATTGACAGGGGGCTAGGCACTGAAGCTTTCTTT. It yields the protein CASRIDRGLGTEAFF.